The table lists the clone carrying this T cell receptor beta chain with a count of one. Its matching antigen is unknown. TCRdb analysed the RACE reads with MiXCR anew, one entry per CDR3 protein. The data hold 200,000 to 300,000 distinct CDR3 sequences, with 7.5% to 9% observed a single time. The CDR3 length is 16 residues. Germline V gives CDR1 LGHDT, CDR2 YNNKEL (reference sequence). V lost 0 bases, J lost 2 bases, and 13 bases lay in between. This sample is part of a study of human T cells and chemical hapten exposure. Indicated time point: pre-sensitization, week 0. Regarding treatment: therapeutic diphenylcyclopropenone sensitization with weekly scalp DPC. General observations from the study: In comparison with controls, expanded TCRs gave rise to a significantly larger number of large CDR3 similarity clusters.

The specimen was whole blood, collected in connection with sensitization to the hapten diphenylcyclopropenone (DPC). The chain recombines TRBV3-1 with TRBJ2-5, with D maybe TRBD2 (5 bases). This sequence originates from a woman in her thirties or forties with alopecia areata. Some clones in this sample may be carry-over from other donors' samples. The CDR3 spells CASSQDLGWEQETQYF. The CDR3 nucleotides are TGTGCCAGCAGCCAAGATTTGGGATGGGAGCAAGAGACCCAGTACTTC.